A few counts support the clone carrying this TCR beta chain. What it recognizes is unknown. CDR3 size: 13 residues. Germline V gene lookup returns CDR1 LNHDA and CDR2 SQIVND (reference sequence). J gave up 2 bases and V 5 bases, and 1 base lay outside the gene matches. The entry originates in a study of breast tumors, draining lymph nodes, adjacent tissues. TCRdb re-called the multiplex PCR reads through MiXCR, storing one row per CDR3 protein. The sample carries 17,000 or so distinct CDR3 sequences, about 64% recorded once. General observations from the study: Compared with basal-like, luminal-like tumors shared significantly more repertoire with nontumor tissue. Tumors had less TCR diversity than lymph nodes, more than nontumor tissue.

The chain recombines TRBV19 with TRBJ1-2, with 8 bases identical to TRBD1. The receptor was derived from a female donor with breast cancer. Some clones in this sample may be carry-over from other donors' samples. Sequencing input: tumor-adjacent breast tissue. In DNA, the CDR3 is TGTGCCAGTAGTCGACAGGGGAACTATGGCTACACCTTC. This gives the protein CASSRQGNYGYTF.